One and the same sample provided the 31 T cell receptor beta chains below, sequenced in a study of blood T cell repertoires in COVID-19. Only in-frame clones appear in the TCRdb table, and some are missing; sequencing was by immunoSEQ multiplex PCR. The table has some 180,000 clones, 84% seen once. Source material: PBMCs or T cells enriched from blood (not recorded which). The origin of the receptors is a woman under 40 who had been exposed to COVID-19.

On this clone: Other DNA sequences in the sample encode the same CDR3. The chain combines TRBV5-1 with TRBJ2-3, with TRBD2 identical over 11 bases. V dropped 1 base and J dropped 1; count of bases not matched to a gene: 2. Germline V lookup: CDR1 SGHRS, CDR2 YFSETQ. There are 16 residues in the CDR3. CDR3 region: CASSLTSGGGTDTQYF. The DNA of the CDR3 is TGCGCCAGCAGCTTGACTAGCGGGGGTGGCACAGATACGCAGTATTTT.

The rearrangement joins TRBV19 to TRBJ2-1, with TRBD2 matching 11 bases. CDR1 and CDR2 from the germline V gene are LNHDA and SQIVND (reference sequence). There are 14 residues in the CDR3. The trim removed 4 bases at V and 14 bases at J, leaving 10 bases unmatched. CDR3 sequence (DNA): TGTGCCAGTAGTAGGCTAGCGGGGGGTGGGTTGAAGTTCTTC. This encodes CASSRLAGGGLKFF.

The chain couples TRBV5-4 to TRBJ2-7; 7 positions agree with TRBD2. The CDR3 length is 16 residues. J was trimmed by 4 bases and V by 2 bases; bases with no gene match: 12. CDR1 SGHNT and CDR2 YYREEE come from the germline V gene (reference sequence). The CDR3 loop reads CASSLSGSGRGYEQYF. CDR3 nucleotides: TGTGCCAGCAGCTTATCGGGAAGTGGGCGGGGGTACGAGCAGTACTTC.

The genes are TRBV7-2 and TRBJ2-5, with D possibly TRBD1 on 5 matching bases. Per germline, CDR1 SGHTA and CDR2 FQGNSA. The CDR3 totals 13 residues. V was shortened by 5 bases and J by 4 bases, with 11 bases between the two germline ends. For the CDR3, the DNA is TGTGCCAGCAGCCCCTGGACAATAGAGACCCAGTACTTC. It yields the protein CASSPWTIETQYF. The full variable domain, with the rest looked up from reference TRBV7-2 and TRBJ2-5, is GAGVSQSPSNKVTEKGKDVELRCDPISGHTALYWYRQSLGQGLEFLIYFQGNSAPDKSGLPSDRFSAERTGGSVSTLTIQRTQQEDSAVYLCASSPWTIETQYFGPGTRLLVL.

This chain links TRBV7-9 with TRBJ2-3, with 9 bases that match TRBD1. Germline V gene lookup returns CDR1 SEHNR and CDR2 FQNEAQ (reference sequence). This CDR3 is built from 16 residues. V dropped 1 base and J dropped 1; count of bases not matched to a gene: 3. DNA of the CDR3: TGTGCCAGCAGCTTAGAGGGACAGGGCCGCACAGATACGCAGTATTTT. The encoded protein is CASSLEGQGRTDTQYF.

The V gene is TRBV5-6, the J gene TRBJ1-2; no firm D call. The germline gives CDR1 SGHDT, CDR2 YYEEEE. This CDR3 region has 14 residues. Trimming took 5 bases from V and 10 from J, leaving 21 bases between them. CDR3 DNA: TGTGCCAGCAGGTTTAGAAACGGCCAGACTCTCTACACCTTC. Its protein product is CASRFRNGQTLYTF.

The chain combines TRBV6-5 with TRBJ1-1; D is undetermined. Trimming cost V 8 bases and J 1 base, with 5 bases left between them. CDR3 size: 11 residues. The germline V gene has CDR1 MNHEY and CDR2 SVGAGI. The CDR3 DNA reads TGTGCCAGCGGCGGGAACACTGAAGCTTTCTTT. It yields the protein CASGGNTEAFF.

J is TRBJ1-5 and V is TRBV15, with TRBD1 identical over 10 bases. Germline CDR1 reads LNHNV; CDR2 reads YYDKDF (reference sequence). The CDR3 has 23 residues. The V and J ends lost 0 bases and 0 bases, in that order; junction bases with no gene match: 20. The CDR3 sequence: CATSRELKRYRDRGPYSNQPQHF. The DNA for the CDR3 is TGTGCCACCAGCAGAGAACTTAAAAGGTACCGGGACAGGGGACCATATAGCAATCAGCCCCAGCATTTT.

The chain recombines TRBV10-3 with TRBJ1-1; D ambiguous. The CDR3 runs 14 residues. Per the germline V gene, CDR1 is ENHRY and CDR2 is SYGVKD. V lost 0 bases and J 4 bases, leaving 9 bases between the germline ends. The CDR3 nucleotides are TGTGCCATCAGTGAGTCCCAAAGCGGCACTGAAGCTTTCTTT. Translated: CAISESQSGTEAFF.

The chain uses TRBV7-2 and TRBJ1-6; D is uncertain. The CDR3 loop spans 15 amino acids. V was cut by 5 bases and J by 10 bases, with 18 bases left in between. Germline CDR1 SGHTA, CDR2 FQGNSA. This chain's CDR3 is CASSPQTRVPSPLHF. CDR3 DNA: TGTGCCAGCAGCCCCCAAACGAGGGTCCCCTCACCCCTCCACTTT.

The chain is built from TRBV19 and TRBJ1-2, with a possible D match to TRBD1 (5 bases). V shed 0 bases and J shed 5 bases, with 19 bases lying between them. CDR3 length: 17 amino acids. CDR1 is LNHDA and CDR2 is SQIVND in the germline V gene (reference sequence). The CDR3 nucleotides read TGTGCCAGTAGTATAGATCCCGACAGAACGCTAACATATGGCTACACCTTC. It specifies CASSIDPDRTLTYGYTF.

The chain employs TRBV27 and TRBJ1-4; maybe TRBD1 (6 bases). The V end was cut by 0 bases, the J end by 3 bases, with 11 bases between. This CDR3 is built from 16 residues. CDR1 is MNHEY and CDR2 is SMNVEV in the germline V gene (reference sequence). The CDR3 DNA sequence: TGTGCCAGCAGTTTATCGTGGACAGTTTCTAATGAAAAACTGTTTTTT. Translating gives CASSLSWTVSNEKLFF. The full variable domain, rest sourced from reference TRBV27 and TRBJ1-4, is EAQVTQNPRYLITVTGKKLTVTCSQNMNHEYMSWYRQDPGLGLRQIYYSMNVEVTDKGDVPEGYKVSRKEKRNFPLILESPSPNQTSLYFCASSLSWTVSNEKLFFGSGTQLSVL.

The chain links TRBV5-1 to TRBJ1-6; the D gene is possibly TRBD1 (5 bases). The CDR3 runs to 14 residues. CDR1 and CDR2 from the germline V gene are SGHRS and YFSETQ. V gave up 0 bases and J gave up 5 bases, with 6 bases separating them. In DNA, the CDR3 is TGCGCCAGCAGCTTGGCAGGGAATAATTCACCCCTCCACTTT. It specifies CASSLAGNNSPLHF.

The chain has TRBV10-2 and TRBJ2-1; D is unresolved. V dropped 6 bases and J dropped 0 bases, with 15 bases sitting between them. The germline CDR1 and CDR2 sequences are WSHSY and SAAADI. The CDR3 loop spans 16 amino acids. CDR3 amino acids: CASSGMGSISYNEQFF. The CDR3 bases are TGCGCCAGCAGCGGCATGGGCTCAATCTCCTACAATGAGCAGTTCTTC.

The chain couples TRBV7-2 to TRBJ1-2; TRBD1 aligns across 7 bases. The CDR3 consists of 15 residues. The V gene end was trimmed by 5 bases and the J gene end by 8 bases; junction bases not matched to a gene: 14. The V gene's germline CDR1 is SGHTA and CDR2 FQGNSA. For the CDR3, the DNA is TGTGCCAGCAGCCCCACCGGGACAGTCATTGGCGGCTACACCTTC. Its translation is CASSPTGTVIGGYTF.

V is TRBV2 and J is TRBJ1-1; 7 bases agree with TRBD1. The CDR3 is 12 residues long. Trimming removed 7 bases from V and 6 bases from J; junction bases left unmatched: 5. The V gene's germline CDR1 is SNHLY and CDR2 FYNNEI. CDR3 amino acids: CASMGQRSEAFF. CDR3 in DNA: TGTGCCAGCATGGGACAGAGATCTGAAGCTTTCTTT.

The chain couples TRBV7-2 to TRBJ2-1, with a weak D call TRBD2 (7 bases). Germline CDR1 is SGHTA and CDR2 is FQGNSA. The CDR3 has 15 residues. V lost 1 base to trimming and J lost 4 bases, with 11 bases between them. DNA of the CDR3: TGTGCCAGCAGCTTAGGGGGGGGGCTTTACAATGAGCAGTTCTTC. Its translation is CASSLGGGLYNEQFF.

The gene calls are TRBV19 and TRBJ1-1; no clear D gene. Germline lookup yields CDR1 LNHDA and CDR2 SQIVND (reference sequence). CDR3 length: 12 residues. V was shortened by 7 bases and J by 3 bases, with 9 bases between the two germline ends. In DNA, the CDR3 is TGTGCCAGTAACCGCCGGGACACTGAAGCTTTCTTT. It yields the protein CASNRRDTEAFF.

The V call is TRBV9, the J call TRBJ2-1, with TRBD2 matching 10 bases. With 0 bases clipped from V and 7 bases from J, the junction kept 7 bases outside the gene matches. The CDR3 length is 16 residues. Germline values: CDR1 SGDLS, CDR2 YYNGEE. The DNA of the CDR3 is TGTGCCAGCAGCGTAGAGCCTAGCGGGGGCGGTAATGAGCAGTTCTTC. Protein: CASSVEPSGGGNEQFF.

The chain employs TRBV6-5 and TRBJ1-2, with a tentative D call TRBD1 (6 bases). The CDR3 runs 13 residues. Per germline, CDR1 MNHEY and CDR2 SVGAGI. The germline V and J ends were trimmed by 6 bases and 7 bases, with 15 bases remaining between them. The CDR3 DNA reads as TGTGCCAGCAGCGCGACAGGAGCTGGTGGCTACACCTTC. Encoded protein: CASSATGAGGYTF.

The rearrangement joins TRBV9 to TRBJ1-6; 8 bases are shared with TRBD1. V shed 3 bases, J shed 7 bases, and the junction held 6 bases outside the gene matches. Germline CDR1 reads SGDLS; CDR2 reads YYNGEE. The CDR3 extends over 15 amino acids. The CDR3 DNA follows: TGTGCCAGCAGCGCAGGACAGGGATACAATTCACCCCTCCACTTT. It codes for CASSAGQGYNSPLHF.

The rearrangement uses TRBV9 and TRBJ2-3, with 8 positions matching TRBD1. Trimming at V came to 3 bases and at J to 4 bases, leaving 13 bases not matched to a gene. The germline CDR1 and CDR2 sequences are SGDLS and YYNGEE. The CDR3 runs 17 residues. The CDR3 nucleotides are TGTGCCAGCAGCGCAAGACAGGGGCGAGCCGTGGCAGATACGCAGTATTTT. Its protein product is CASSARQGRAVADTQYF.

This rearrangement joins TRBV6-5 to TRBJ1-3, with no clear D. Trimming cost V 5 bases and J 2 bases, with 10 bases left between them. Per the germline V gene, CDR1 is MNHEY and CDR2 is SVGAGI. The CDR3 has 14 residues. In DNA form, the CDR3 reads TGTGCCAGCAGTCCCATGGTAGCTGGAAACACCATATATTTT. Its translation is CASSPMVAGNTIYF.

The chain combines TRBV7-2 with TRBJ2-7; D may be TRBD2 (6 bases). V lost 2 bases to trimming and J lost 0 bases, with 8 bases between them. The CDR3 runs 14 residues. Germline V gives CDR1 SGHTA, CDR2 FQGNSA. The CDR3 DNA follows: TGTGCCAGCAGCTTAAACGGGGGCTCCTACGAGCAGTACTTC. It encodes CASSLNGGSYEQYF.

The V call is TRBV3-1 (or the pseudogene TRBV3-2), the J call TRBJ1-2; perhaps TRBD1 as D (6 bases). Germline V lookup: CDR1 LGHDT, CDR2 YNNKEL (reference sequence). CDR3 length: 15 amino acids. Trimming shortened V by 8 bases and J by 4 bases, and 20 bases separated the two germline ends. CDR3 sequence: CASLGWQTGAYGYTF. The CDR3 DNA reads TGTGCCAGCCTGGGGTGGCAGACAGGTGCCTATGGCTACACCTTC.

The V gene is TRBV12-3 or TRBV12-4, the J gene TRBJ1-2; the D is unclear. This CDR3 has 13 amino acids. The ends were cut back, 4 bases at V and 5 bases at J, with 11 bases in the middle. This CDR3 reads CASSSGITYGYTF. The CDR3 coding sequence is TGTGCCAGCAGTTCCGGGATTACTTATGGCTACACCTTC.

The J gene is TRBJ2-3, the V gene TRBV4-1; D ambiguous. This CDR3 comprises 13 residues. V was pared by 3 bases and J by 6 bases, with 10 bases between. CDR1 is MGHRA, CDR2 YSYEKL, per germline. CDR3 bases: TGCGCCAGCAGCCATTCTGACTGGGATACGCAGTATTTT. Residues: CASSHSDWDTQYF.

DNA of the CDR3: TGTGCCAGCAGCCAAACTAGGGGAGGGTCGGGAAACACCATATATTTT. Its protein is CASSQTRGGSGNTIYF. V gene TRBV3-1 (or the pseudogene TRBV3-2) combines with J gene TRBJ1-3, with a tentative D call TRBD1 (5 bases). Germline V gene data show CDR1 as LGHDT and CDR2 as YNNKEL (reference sequence). The CDR3 totals 16 residues. V was cut by 2 bases and J by 4 bases, with 15 bases left in between.

The chain has TRBV2 and TRBJ1-4, with 7 nucleotides matching TRBD1. CDR1 and CDR2 (germline): SNHLY, FYNNEI. Unmatched junction bases numbered 8, after V lost 5 bases and J lost 2 bases. The CDR3 has 16 amino acids. In nucleotides, the CDR3 is TGTGCCAGCAGTTACCGGGACAGAAAGACTAATGAAAAACTGTTTTTT. Protein: CASSYRDRKTNEKLFF. Filled out from reference TRBV2 and TRBJ1-4, the complete variable domain reads EPEVTQTPSHQVTQMGQEVILRCVPISNHLYFYWYRQILGQKVEFLVSFYNNEISEKSEIFDDQFSVERPDGSNFTLKIRSTKLEDSAMYFCASSYRDRKTNEKLFFGSGTQLSVL.

This chain links TRBV7-6 with TRBJ2-1, with TRBD2 as a possible D gene (5 bases). The V and J ends lost 1 base and 0 bases respectively, with 13 bases between them. Germline-derived CDR1 and CDR2 are SGHVS and FNYEAQ. The CDR3 is made up of 17 amino acids. Here the CDR3 DNA reads TGTGCCAGCAGCTTAGTAGGAGGCAGGCACTCCTACAATGAGCAGTTCTTC. Translating it yields CASSLVGGRHSYNEQFF.

The chain is built from TRBV7-2 and TRBJ1-1; no clear D gene. Trimming cost V 3 bases and J 4 bases, with 24 bases left between them. Germline-derived CDR1 and CDR2 are SGHTA and FQGNSA. The CDR3 is 18 amino acids. For the CDR3, the DNA is TGTGCCAGCAGCTTCCGGCCGTATGGTGACTTCCAGAGCACTGAAGCTTTCTTT. This codes for CASSFRPYGDFQSTEAFF.